This T cell receptor (beta chain) stems from a study of T cell repertoires in cytomegalovirus infection (dated by TCRdb to the late 2010s). In terms of the full investigation: Recently identified HLA-C-restricted CMV epitopes, whose presentation resists viral immunomodulation, were targeted by peptide stimulations together with well-studied HLA-B-restricted epitopes. Donor HLA type was relevant to the analysis, as public TCR beta signatures indicated carriage of CMV infection together with the matching HLA type.

Points the paper makes about the study in general: Cumulative frequency of public TCR beta family members discriminated carriers of CMV infection plus the relevant HLA type in this cohort and an independent approximately 370-donor cohort. In the ex vivo response, HLA-C-restricted CMV-specific TCR beta clonotypes were dominant, and in two of eight donors the single most frequent clonotype came from this HLA-C-restricted group.

The CDR3 numbers 15 residues from cysteine through phenylalanine. Just the 45-base CDR3 DNA is kept, in frame starting at base 1. CDR1 MNHEY and CDR2 SMNVEV are derived from the germline V gene (reference sequence). Trimming removed 4 bases from V and 3 bases from J, leaving 13 bases between the germline ends. This clonotype showed up just a few times. This receptor's antigen is unknown. No qualities accompany the bases; no much larger clone lies one base away. Per the publication, the treatment or condition label means: in vitro stimulation with specific CMV peptide epitopes to enrich CMV-specific T cells. The sequencer listed for this sample is Illumina HiSeq 1500. TCRdb passed the public sequencing reads through fastp at Q25 and MiXCR, retaining productive beta sequences. Every entry covers one CDR3 protein and lists the most common genes and DNA from its rows. The sample table contains a few hundred thousand distinct CDR3 sequences; only one count was recorded for about 39% of them. The ten largest clones take up around 48% of the sample.

Recombination connected TRBV27 to TRBJ1-3; the D gene is perhaps TRBD1, on 6 matching bases. The specimen was cultured PBMCs, collected from culture after CMV antigen stimulation. The origin of this receptor is a human donor in good health (CMV status not recorded). Some clones in this sample may be carry-over from other donors' samples. The CDR3 here reads CASSSLTGSGNTIYF. The nucleotide sequence is TGTGCCAGCAGTTCCCTTACAGGGAGTGGAAACACCATATATTTT.